One sample yielded the 19 T cell receptor beta chains listed below, sequenced in a study of graft-versus-host responses after intestinal transplantation. Clones were sequenced by immunoSEQ multiplex PCR, and TCRdb holds only the in-frame ones, with some missing. Of more than 15,000 clones in the sample, approximately 39% were seen once. Each mixed lymphocyte reaction held around 200,000 CFSE-labeled responders and around 200,000 irradiated violet-dye-labeled stimulators. The starting material was alloreactive CD8+ T cells from a mixed lymphocyte reaction culture, obtained before intestinal transplant. As to subset: CFSE-low proliferating T cells sorted from roughly 6-day pre-transplant mixed lymphocyte reaction (GvH or HvG direction). The source is a human patient who received an intestinal transplant.

This clone was seen only a few times. This rearrangement joins TRBV5-6 to TRBJ1-5; 7 bases align to TRBD1. CDR3 length: 15 amino acids. Trimming cost V 3 bases and J 0 bases; bases outside gene matches: 3. Germline CDR1 is SGHDT and CDR2 is YYEEEE. In DNA, the CDR3 is TGTGCCAGCAGCTCAGGGGGGGATAGCAATCAGCCCCAGCATTTT. It specifies CASSSGGDSNQPQHF.

This clone turned up a few times. This rearrangement joins TRBV19 to TRBJ2-3, with a possible D match to TRBD2 (5 bases). This CDR3 region has 16 residues. Germline CDR1 and CDR2: LNHDA and SQIVND (reference sequence). The ends were cut back, 5 bases at V and 10 bases at J, with 25 bases in the middle. Written as DNA, the CDR3 is TGTGCCAGTAGTGTATCGGGCGGCGGGTTCGGTTTTTCGCAGTATTTT. It specifies CASSVSGGGFGFSQYF.

This clone was counted a few times. The chain couples TRBV7-9 to TRBJ1-3, with TRBD1 matching 9 bases. The CDR3 extends over 16 amino acids. The J segment lost 7 bases and the V segment lost 2 bases, leaving 9 bases of the junction unmatched. Germline V gene sequence: CDR1 SEHNR, CDR2 FQNEAQ (reference sequence). The CDR3: CASSLPAGDRDNTIYF. CDR3 bases: TGTGCCAGCAGCTTACCCGCGGGGGACAGGGATAACACCATATATTTT. The variable domain in full, completed from reference TRBV7-9 and TRBJ1-3, reads DTGVSQNPRHKITKRGQNVTFRCDPISEHNRLYWYRQTLGQGPEFLTYFQNEAQLEKSRLLSDRFSAERPKGSFSTLEIQRTEQGDSAMYLCASSLPAGDRDNTIYFGEGSWLTVV.

The chain has TRBV5-4 and TRBJ2-5; the D is unclear. This CDR3 has 11 residues. Trimming stripped 1 base from V and 4 bases from J, with 2 bases between. The germline V gene encodes CDR1 SGHNT and CDR2 YYREEE (reference sequence). In DNA, the CDR3 is TGTGCCAGCAGCTTGCGAGAGACCCAGTACTTC. Its protein product is CASSLRETQYF.

The table lists this clone with a few counts. One junction end does not reproduce the germline sequence, and a read error may be involved. V is TRBV5-1 and J is TRBJ2-7; tentatively, D is TRBD1 (5 bases). This CDR3 region has 13 residues. Germline CDR1 SGHRS, CDR2 YFSETQ. CDR3 protein: CASSPGYTYEQYF. CDR3 bases: TGTGCCAGCAGTCCAGGGTACACCTACGAGCAGTACTTC.

The chain links TRBV11-3 to TRBJ2-5; 8 positions agree with TRBD2. Per germline, CDR1 SGHNT and CDR2 YENEEA. The V gene end was trimmed by 5 bases and the J gene end by 5 bases; junction bases not matched to a gene: 7. The CDR3 is made up of 14 amino acids. The CDR3, as DNA: TGTGCCAGCAGCCTGGCGGGGGGCTGGGAGACCCAGTACTTC. Amino acid sequence: CASSLAGGWETQYF.

This clone appeared a single time. In DNA, the CDR3 is TGTGCCAGCTCACCACTGTTCAGGGACAGACGGTTGGGGAACACTGAAGCTTTCTTT. Its translation is CASSPLFRDRRLGNTEAFF. This chain uses TRBV18 with TRBJ1-1, with 7 bases identical to TRBD1. Losses at the gene ends were 1 base for V and 1 base for J; bases not matched to a gene: 15. The CDR3 extends over 19 amino acids. Germline CDR1 and CDR2: KGHSH and LQKENI.

CDR3 sequence: CASSGGGRNTEAFF. In nucleotides, the CDR3 is TGTGCCAGCAGCGGAGGAGGGAGGAACACTGAAGCTTTCTTT. V usage is TRBV11-2 and J usage is TRBJ1-1, with unresolved D. V gave up 5 bases and J gave up 1 base, with 11 bases separating them. This CDR3 comprises 14 residues. Germline lookup yields CDR1 SGHAT and CDR2 FQNNGV.

This clone has just a few counts. A much larger clone sits a single nucleotide away, making a read error possible. The V and J genes are TRBV4-2 and TRBJ1-5, with unresolved D. The V and J ends lost 1 base and 1 base respectively, with 5 bases between them. CDR3 length equals 14 residues. Germline V lookup: CDR1 LGHNA, CDR2 YNFKEQ. The DNA of the CDR3 is TGTGCCAGCAGCCAAGTTCAGAGCAATCAGCCCCAGCATTTT. Amino acids: CASSQVQSNQPQHF.

This chain connects TRBV28 to TRBJ2-3; D gene unclear. V was trimmed by 7 bases and J by 2 bases, leaving 10 bases between them. This CDR3 comprises 13 residues. Germline V gene data show CDR1 as MDHEN and CDR2 as SYDVKM. The chain's CDR3 is CASKIAITDTQYF. The CDR3 DNA follows: TGTGCCAGCAAAATTGCGATCACAGATACGCAGTATTTT.

This clone has more than one count but fewer than ten. This sequence joins TRBV5-1 and TRBJ1-3; no reliable D call. Trimming took off 4 bases at V and 9 bases at J, with 8 bases between the two ends. Germline V gene lookup returns CDR1 SGHRS and CDR2 YFSETQ. The CDR3 has 11 residues. For the CDR3, the DNA is TGCGCCAGCAGCGAGGGCCTCACCATATATTTT. It encodes CASSEGLTIYF.

The rearrangement uses TRBV6-5 and TRBJ2-2, with 9 bases fitting TRBD1. CDR1 is MNHEY, CDR2 SVGAGI, per germline. The ends lost 7 bases at V and 2 bases at J; junction bases unmatched: 2. CDR3 length equals 14 residues. The CDR3 is CASNTGGNTGELFF. CDR3 coding DNA: TGTGCCAGCAACACAGGGGGCAACACCGGGGAGCTGTTTTTT.

V gene TRBV27 combines with J gene TRBJ2-1; 11 bases agree with TRBD1. Looked up from germline, CDR1 is MNHEY and CDR2 is SMNVEV (reference sequence). The CDR3 is 15 amino acids. The V segment lost 8 bases and the J segment 3 bases; nucleotides outside the gene matches: 6. Here the CDR3 DNA reads TGTGCCAGCGGTGCCGGGACAGGGGGCTACAATGAGCAGTTCTTC. Translation: CASGAGTGGYNEQFF.

This rearrangement joins TRBV27 to TRBJ2-7, with D possibly being TRBD1 (6 bases). The CDR3 is 14 residues long. V gave up 5 bases and J gave up 3 bases, with 14 bases separating them. In germline, CDR1 is MNHEY, CDR2 SMNVEV (reference sequence). The CDR3 protein is CASSPQTGVYEQYF. CDR3 nucleotides: TGTGCCAGCAGTCCCCAGACAGGTGTCTACGAGCAGTACTTC.

In its sample, this clone was seen a few times. The V call is TRBV27, the J call TRBJ2-2; D not certain. The CDR3 consists of 12 residues. The germline V and J ends were trimmed by 5 bases and 7 bases, with 8 bases remaining between them. CDR1 is MNHEY, CDR2 SMNVEV, per germline (reference sequence). CDR3 DNA sequence: TGTGCCAGCAGTCCAGGTGGCGGGGAGCTGTTTTTT. As protein: CASSPGGGELFF.

The CDR3 is CASSLEGTANTEAFF. CDR3 DNA: TGTGCCAGCAGCTTAGAAGGGACAGCGAACACTGAAGCTTTCTTT. The rearrangement uses TRBV13 and TRBJ1-1, with 7 bases fitting TRBD1. The CDR3 spans 15 residues. The germline gives CDR1 PRHDT, CDR2 FYEKMQ (reference sequence). Trimming cost V 1 base and J 1 base; bases outside gene matches: 3.

This clone was seen only a few times. At the DNA level, this CDR3 is encoded by other sequences in the same sample as well. The CDR3 reads CASSFHNEQFF. The DNA for the CDR3 is TGTGCCAGCAGTTTTCACAATGAGCAGTTCTTC. The gene calls are TRBV27 and TRBJ2-1; D uncertain. The CDR3 extends over 11 amino acids. V was clipped by 3 bases and J by 5 bases, with 2 bases between them. CDR1 is MNHEY, CDR2 SMNVEV, per germline (reference sequence).

This clone has just a few counts. The rearrangement links TRBV9 to TRBJ1-3; D gene unclear. CDR1 and CDR2 from the germline V gene are SGDLS and YYNGEE. This CDR3 is 14 amino acids long. Trimming removed 0 bases at V and 8 bases at J, with 12 bases between. For the CDR3, the DNA is TGTGCCAGCAGCGTAGAAGGAATCCCGGACACCATATATTTT. Translating it yields CASSVEGIPDTIYF.

The V gene is TRBV19, the J gene TRBJ2-1; a possible D gene is TRBD1 (5 bases). The V gene lost 3 bases and the J gene lost 1 base, with 13 bases spanning the gap. There are 16 residues in the CDR3. Germline CDR1 reads LNHDA; CDR2 reads SQIVND (reference sequence). Here the CDR3 reads CASSISGASSYNEQFF. CDR3 DNA: TGTGCCAGTAGTATTTCTGGGGCGAGTTCCTACAATGAGCAGTTCTTC.